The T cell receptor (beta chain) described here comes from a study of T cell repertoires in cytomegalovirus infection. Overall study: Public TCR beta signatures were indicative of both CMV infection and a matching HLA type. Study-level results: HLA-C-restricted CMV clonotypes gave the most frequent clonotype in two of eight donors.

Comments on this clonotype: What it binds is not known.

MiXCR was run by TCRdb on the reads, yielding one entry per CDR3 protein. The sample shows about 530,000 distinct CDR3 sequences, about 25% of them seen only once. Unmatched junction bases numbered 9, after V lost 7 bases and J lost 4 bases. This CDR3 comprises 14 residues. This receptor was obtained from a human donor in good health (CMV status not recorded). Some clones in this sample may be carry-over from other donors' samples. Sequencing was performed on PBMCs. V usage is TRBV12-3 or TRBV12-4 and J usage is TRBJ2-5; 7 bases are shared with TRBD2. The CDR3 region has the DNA TGTGCCAGCAATGGGGCGGGAGTTGGAGAGACCCAGTACTTC. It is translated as CASNGAGVGETQYF.